A selection of T cell receptor beta chains follows, all from one sample in a study of OX40 agonist ivuxolimab in advanced cancers. Sequenced by immunoSEQ multiplex PCR; TCRdb stores in-frame clones only, minus some. The sample shows approximately 82,000 clones, approximately 82% of them seen only once. The sample in question was CD4+ or CD8+ T cells sorted from blood, obtained in a trial of the OX40 agonist ivuxolimab. The receptors shown here come from an adult with an advanced solid tumor such as melanoma, head and neck, liver or kidney cancer. The CDR3 runs from the conserved cysteine through the conserved F or W. D genes are given only for firm matches. Some rows mark clone size as missing; the rest say once, few, many or name a class of expanded clone.

J gene | CDR3 length | V gene | D gene | clone size | CDR3 protein | CDR3 DNA
TRBJ2-7 | 15 | TRBV9 | TRBD1 | - | CASSVEPQGAYEQYF | TGTGCCAGCAGCGTTGAACCCCAGGGGGCTTACGAGCAGTACTTC
TRBJ1-1 | 14 | TRBV7-8 | - | - | CASSSRTDRGRAFF | TGTGCCAGCAGTTCTAGGACGGATCGAGGGCGGGCTTTCTTT
TRBJ1-3 | 16 | TRBV28 | - | few | CASSSPGAPSGNTIYF | TGTGCCAGCAGTTCACCGGGAGCCCCCTCTGGAAACACCATATATTTT
TRBJ2-5 | 16 | TRBV4-3 | - | - | CASSQDPAGRAETQYF | TGCGCCAGCAGCCAAGATCCGGCAGGCCGTGCAGAGACCCAGTACTTC
TRBJ2-7 | 13 | TRBV25-1 | - | - | CASSGLNSYEQYF | TGTGCCAGCAGTGGACTCAACTCCTACGAGCAGTACTTC
TRBJ1-2 | 14 | TRBV5-6 | - | - | CASSLGAGPYGYTF | TGTGCCAGCAGCTTAGGTGCCGGGCCTTATGGCTACACCTTC
TRBJ1-1 | 15 | TRBV11-1 | - | once | CASSLGGPMNTEAFF | TGTGCCAGCAGCTTAGGGGGTCCCATGAACACTGAAGCTTTCTTT
TRBJ1-5 | 14 | TRBV7-2 | TRBD1 | - | CASSSTGVRQPQHF | TGTGCCAGCAGCTCCACAGGGGTGAGACAGCCCCAGCATTTT
TRBJ1-2 | 13 | TRBV7-2 | - | - | CASSLYRTYGYTF | TGTGCCAGCAGCTTGTACAGGACCTATGGCTACACCTTC
TRBJ2-3 | 15 | TRBV5-1 | - | few | CASTWKGGKADTQYF | TGCGCCAGCACCTGGAAGGGGGGGAAAGCAGATACGCAGTATTTT
TRBJ2-1 | 15 | TRBV6-5 | TRBD2 | - | CASSSVAGGYNEQFF | TGTGCCAGCAGCTCAGTAGCGGGGGGTTACAATGAGCAGTTCTTC
TRBJ1-5 | 13 | TRBV30 | - | - | CAWSPAVDQPQHF | TGTGCCTGGAGTCCTGCTGTCGATCAGCCCCAGCATTTT
TRBJ2-6 | 16 | TRBV11-2 | - | - | CASSTRRGSGANVLTF | TGTGCCAGCAGCACACGACGGGGGTCTGGGGCCAACGTCCTGACTTTC
TRBJ1-2 | 17 | TRBV9 | TRBD1 | - | CASSTLQGASANYGYTF | TGTGCCAGCAGCACCTTACAGGGGGCGTCGGCTAACTATGGCTACACCTTC
TRBJ1-1 | 13 | TRBV7-2 | - | - | CASSSAGWAAAFF | TGTGCCAGCAGCTCAGCCGGATGGGCGGCCGCTTTCTTT